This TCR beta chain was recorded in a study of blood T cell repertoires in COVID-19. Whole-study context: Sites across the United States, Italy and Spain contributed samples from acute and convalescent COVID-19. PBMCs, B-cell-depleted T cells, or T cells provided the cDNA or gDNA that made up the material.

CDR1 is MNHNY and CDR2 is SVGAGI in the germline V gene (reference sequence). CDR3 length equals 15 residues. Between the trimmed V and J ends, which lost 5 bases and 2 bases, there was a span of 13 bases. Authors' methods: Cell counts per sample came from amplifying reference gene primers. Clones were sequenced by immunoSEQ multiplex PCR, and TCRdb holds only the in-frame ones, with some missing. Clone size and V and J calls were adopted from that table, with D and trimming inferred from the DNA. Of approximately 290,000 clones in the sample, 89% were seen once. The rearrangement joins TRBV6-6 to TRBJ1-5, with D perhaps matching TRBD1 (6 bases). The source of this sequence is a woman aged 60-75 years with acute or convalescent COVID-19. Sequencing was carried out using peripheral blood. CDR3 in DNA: TGTGCCAGCAGTATTCGACAGGTTGGCAATCAGCCCCAGCATTTT. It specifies CASSIRQVGNQPQHF.